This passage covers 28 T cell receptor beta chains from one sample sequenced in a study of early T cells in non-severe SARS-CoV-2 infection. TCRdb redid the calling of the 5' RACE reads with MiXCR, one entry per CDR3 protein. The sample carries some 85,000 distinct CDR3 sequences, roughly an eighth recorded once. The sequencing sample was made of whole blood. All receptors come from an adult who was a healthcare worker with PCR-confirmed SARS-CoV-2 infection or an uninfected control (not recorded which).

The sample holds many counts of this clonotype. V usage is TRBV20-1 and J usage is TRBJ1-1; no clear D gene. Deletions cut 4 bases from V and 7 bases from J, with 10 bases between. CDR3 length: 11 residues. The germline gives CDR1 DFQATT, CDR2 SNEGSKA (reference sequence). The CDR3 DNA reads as TGCAGTGCTATCCCAAGAGATGAAGCTTTCTTT. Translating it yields CSAIPRDEAFF.

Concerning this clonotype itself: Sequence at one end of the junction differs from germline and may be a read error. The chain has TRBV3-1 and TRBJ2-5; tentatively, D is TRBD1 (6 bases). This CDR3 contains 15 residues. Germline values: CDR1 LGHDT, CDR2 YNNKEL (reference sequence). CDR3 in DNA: TGTGCCGGCAGCCAAGATAGGGGACATGAGGAGACCCAGTACTTC. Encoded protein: CAGSQDRGHEETQYF.

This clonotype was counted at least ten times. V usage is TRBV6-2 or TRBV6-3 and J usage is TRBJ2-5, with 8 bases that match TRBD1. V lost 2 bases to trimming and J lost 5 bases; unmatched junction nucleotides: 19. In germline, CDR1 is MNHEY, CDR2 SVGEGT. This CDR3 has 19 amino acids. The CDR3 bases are TGTGCCAGCAGTTACGACCGACAGGGGCCCCTCTTATCGAGGGAGACCCAGTACTTC. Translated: CASSYDRQGPLLSRETQYF.

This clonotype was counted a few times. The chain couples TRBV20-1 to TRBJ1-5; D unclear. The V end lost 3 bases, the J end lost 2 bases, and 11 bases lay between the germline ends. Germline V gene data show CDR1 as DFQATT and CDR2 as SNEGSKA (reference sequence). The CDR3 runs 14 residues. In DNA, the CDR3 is TGCAGTGCTAGTGTCGGGGAAGGCAATCAGCCCCAGCATTTT. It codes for CSASVGEGNQPQHF.

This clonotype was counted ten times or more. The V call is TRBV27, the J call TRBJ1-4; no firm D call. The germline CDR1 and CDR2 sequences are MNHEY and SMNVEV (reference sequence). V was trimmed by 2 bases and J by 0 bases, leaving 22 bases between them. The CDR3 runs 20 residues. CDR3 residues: CASSLPIVVEQAATNEKLFF. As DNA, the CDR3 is TGTGCCAGCAGTTTACCCATAGTCGTTGAGCAGGCTGCAACTAATGAAAAACTGTTTTTT.

The CDR3 sequence is CASSLSGINVLTF. CDR3 nucleotides: TGTGCCAGCAGTTTGTCGGGAATCAACGTCCTGACTTTC. The genes are TRBV12-3 or TRBV12-4 and TRBJ2-6, with D possibly being TRBD2 (5 bases). The ends were cut back, 3 bases at V and 9 bases at J, with 9 bases in the middle. The CDR3 is made up of 13 amino acids.

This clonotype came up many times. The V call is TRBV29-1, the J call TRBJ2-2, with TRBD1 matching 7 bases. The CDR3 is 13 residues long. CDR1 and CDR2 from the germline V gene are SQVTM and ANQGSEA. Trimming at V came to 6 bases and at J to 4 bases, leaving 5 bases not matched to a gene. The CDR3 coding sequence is TGCAGCGTAGGGAACAGGGGCACCGGGGAGCTGTTTTTT. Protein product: CSVGNRGTGELFF.

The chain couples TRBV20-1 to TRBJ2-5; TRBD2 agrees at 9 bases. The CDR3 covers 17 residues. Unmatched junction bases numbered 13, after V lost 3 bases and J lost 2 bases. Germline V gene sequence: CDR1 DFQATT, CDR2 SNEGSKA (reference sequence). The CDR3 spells CSASSPQRSGGQETQYF. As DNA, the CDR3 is TGCAGTGCTAGCAGCCCCCAGAGGAGCGGGGGGCAAGAGACCCAGTACTTC.

The CDR3 DNA sequence: TGTGCCAGCAGCCACAACAGCGCTTCGGGAAACACCATATATTTT. It codes for CASSHNSASGNTIYF. J is TRBJ1-3 and V is TRBV3-1; D is unresolved. With 3 bases removed from V and 4 bases from J, the gap between germline ends came to 13 bases. The CDR3 extends over 15 amino acids. The germline gives CDR1 LGHDT, CDR2 YNNKEL (reference sequence).

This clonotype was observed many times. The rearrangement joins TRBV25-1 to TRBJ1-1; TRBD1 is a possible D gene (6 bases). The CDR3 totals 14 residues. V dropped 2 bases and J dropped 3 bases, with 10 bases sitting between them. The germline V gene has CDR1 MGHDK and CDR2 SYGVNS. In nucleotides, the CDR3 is TGTGCCAGCAGTGAAACAGGGAACTACACTGAAGCTTTCTTT. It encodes CASSETGNYTEAFF.

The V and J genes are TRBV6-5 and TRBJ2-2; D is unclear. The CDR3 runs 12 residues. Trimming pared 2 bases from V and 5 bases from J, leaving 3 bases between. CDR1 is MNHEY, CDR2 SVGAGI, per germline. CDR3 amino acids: CASSYGTGELFF. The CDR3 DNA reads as TGTGCCAGCAGTTACGGGACCGGGGAGCTGTTTTTT.

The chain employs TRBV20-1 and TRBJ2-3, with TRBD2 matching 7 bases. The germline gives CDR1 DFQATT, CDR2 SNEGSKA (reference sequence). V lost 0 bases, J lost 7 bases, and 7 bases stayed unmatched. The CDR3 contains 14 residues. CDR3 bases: TGCAGTGCTAGAGATCCGGGGGGAGCAAATACGCAGTATTTT. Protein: CSARDPGGANTQYF.

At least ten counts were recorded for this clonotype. CDR3: CARSRGETQYF. The CDR3 DNA sequence: TGTGCCAGGAGTCGGGGAGAGACCCAGTACTTC. The chain joins TRBV2 to TRBJ2-5, with a tentative D call TRBD2 (5 bases). This CDR3 contains 11 residues. CDR1 is SNHLY, CDR2 FYNNEI, per germline. With 9 bases removed from V and 4 bases from J, the gap between germline ends came to 9 bases.

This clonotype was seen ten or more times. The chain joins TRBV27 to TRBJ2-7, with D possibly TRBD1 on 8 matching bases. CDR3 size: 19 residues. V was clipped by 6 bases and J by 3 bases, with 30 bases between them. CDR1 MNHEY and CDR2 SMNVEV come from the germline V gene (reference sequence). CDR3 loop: CASSPFGQGRGRGGYEQYF. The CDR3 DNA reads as TGTGCCAGCAGCCCCTTCGGACAGGGTCGAGGAAGGGGGGGCTACGAGCAGTACTTC.

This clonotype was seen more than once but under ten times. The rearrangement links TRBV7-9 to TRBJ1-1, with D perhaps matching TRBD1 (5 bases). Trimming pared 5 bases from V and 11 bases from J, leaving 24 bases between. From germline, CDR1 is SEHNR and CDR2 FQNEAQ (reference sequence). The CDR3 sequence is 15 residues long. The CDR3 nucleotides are TGTGCCAGCAGCCCGCAGGGAGGGGCTGTACCGGGGGCTTTCTTT. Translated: CASSPQGGAVPGAFF.

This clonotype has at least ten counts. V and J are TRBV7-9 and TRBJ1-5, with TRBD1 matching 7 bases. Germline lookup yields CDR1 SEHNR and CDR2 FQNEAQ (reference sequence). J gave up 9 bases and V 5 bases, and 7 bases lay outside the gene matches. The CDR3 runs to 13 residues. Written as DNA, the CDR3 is TGTGCCAGCAGCGGACAGGACACGGGGCCCCAGCATTTT. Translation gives CASSGQDTGPQHF.

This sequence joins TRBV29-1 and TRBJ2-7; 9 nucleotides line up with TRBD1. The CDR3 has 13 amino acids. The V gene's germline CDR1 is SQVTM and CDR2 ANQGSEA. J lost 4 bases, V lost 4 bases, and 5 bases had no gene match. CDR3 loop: CSVGRQGVYEQYF. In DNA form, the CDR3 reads TGCAGCGTTGGCCGACAGGGGGTATACGAGCAGTACTTC.

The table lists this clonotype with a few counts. CDR3 coding DNA: TGTGCCAGCAGCTTAGGTCGCGGGGGCCCCATGGACGAGCAGTACTTC. Its translation: CASSLGRGGPMDEQYF. The chain combines TRBV7-9 with TRBJ2-7; perhaps TRBD2 as D (7 bases). V dropped 1 base and J dropped 5 bases, with 18 bases sitting between them. Germline V lookup: CDR1 SEHNR, CDR2 FQNEAQ (reference sequence). The CDR3 contains 16 residues.

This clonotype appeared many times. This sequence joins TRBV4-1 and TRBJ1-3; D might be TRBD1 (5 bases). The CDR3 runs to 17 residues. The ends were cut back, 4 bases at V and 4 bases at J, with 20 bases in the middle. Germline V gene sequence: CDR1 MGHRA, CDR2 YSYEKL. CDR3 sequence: CASSRDGFSKTGNTIYF. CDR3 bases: TGCGCCAGCAGCCGGGACGGGTTTTCGAAGACGGGAAACACCATATATTTT.

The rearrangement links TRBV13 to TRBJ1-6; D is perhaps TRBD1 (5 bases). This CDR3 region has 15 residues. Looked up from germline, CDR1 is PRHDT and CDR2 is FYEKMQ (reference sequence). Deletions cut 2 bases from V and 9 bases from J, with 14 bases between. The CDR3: CASSLRGQVRSPLHF. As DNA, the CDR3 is TGTGCCAGCAGCTTACGGGGCCAGGTTCGTTCACCCCTCCACTTT.

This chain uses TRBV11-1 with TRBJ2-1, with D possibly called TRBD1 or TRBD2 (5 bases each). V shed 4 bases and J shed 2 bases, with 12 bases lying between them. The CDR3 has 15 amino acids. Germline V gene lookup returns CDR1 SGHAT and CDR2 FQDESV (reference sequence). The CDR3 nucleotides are TGTGCCAGCAGCTCCCGGGACGTAACCTACAATGAGCAGTTCTTC. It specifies CASSSRDVTYNEQFF. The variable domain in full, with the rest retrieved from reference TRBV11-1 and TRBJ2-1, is EAEVAQSPRYKITEKSQAVAFWCDPISGHATLYWYRQILGQGPELLVQFQDESVVDDSQLPKDRFSAERLKGVDSTLKIQPAELGDSAMYLCASSSRDVTYNEQFFGPGTRLTVL.

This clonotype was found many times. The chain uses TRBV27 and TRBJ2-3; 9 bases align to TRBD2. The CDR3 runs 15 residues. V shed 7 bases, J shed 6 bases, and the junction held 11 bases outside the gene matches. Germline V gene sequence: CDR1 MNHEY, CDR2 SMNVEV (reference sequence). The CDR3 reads CASTLRGGAVDTQYF. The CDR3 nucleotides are TGTGCCAGCACCCTCCGCGGGGGGGCCGTCGATACGCAGTATTTT.

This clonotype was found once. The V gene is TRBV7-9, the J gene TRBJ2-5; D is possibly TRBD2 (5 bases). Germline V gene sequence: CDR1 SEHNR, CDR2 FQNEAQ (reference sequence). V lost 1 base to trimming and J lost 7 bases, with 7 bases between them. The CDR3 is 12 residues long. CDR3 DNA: TGTGCCAGCAGCTTAGGCGAGGGGACCCAGTACTTC. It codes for CASSLGEGTQYF.

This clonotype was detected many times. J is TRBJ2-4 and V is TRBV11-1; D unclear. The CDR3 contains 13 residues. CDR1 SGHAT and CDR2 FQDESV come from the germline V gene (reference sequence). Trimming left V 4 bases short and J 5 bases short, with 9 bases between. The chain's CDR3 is CASSSILENIQYF. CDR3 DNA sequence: TGTGCCAGCAGCTCAATTTTGGAAAACATTCAGTACTTC.

CDR3 nucleotide sequence: TGTGCCAGCAGTGGACCGGGACAGAATAGCAATCAGCCCCAGCATTTT. Translating it yields CASSGPGQNSNQPQHF. The rearrangement links TRBV12-3 or TRBV12-4 to TRBJ1-5; TRBD1 matches at 7 bases. Trimming cost V 5 bases and J 0 bases; bases outside gene matches: 7. This CDR3 is built from 16 residues.

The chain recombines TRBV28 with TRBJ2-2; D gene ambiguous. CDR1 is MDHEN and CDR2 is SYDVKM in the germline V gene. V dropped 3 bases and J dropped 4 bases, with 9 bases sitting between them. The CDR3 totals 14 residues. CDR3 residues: CASSFFSGTGELFF. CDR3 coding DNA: TGTGCCAGCAGTTTTTTTTCGGGCACCGGGGAGCTGTTTTTT.

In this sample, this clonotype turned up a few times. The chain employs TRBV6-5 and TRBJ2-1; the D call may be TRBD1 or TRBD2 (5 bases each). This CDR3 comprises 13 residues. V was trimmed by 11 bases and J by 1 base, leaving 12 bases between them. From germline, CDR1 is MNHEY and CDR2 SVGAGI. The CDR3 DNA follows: TGTGCCGCGGGTGGGGGTTCCTACAATGAGCAGTTCTTC. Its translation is CAAGGGSYNEQFF.

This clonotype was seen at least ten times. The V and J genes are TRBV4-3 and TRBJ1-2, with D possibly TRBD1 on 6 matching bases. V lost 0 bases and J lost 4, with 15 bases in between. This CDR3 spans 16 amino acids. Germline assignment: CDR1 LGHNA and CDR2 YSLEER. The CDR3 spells CASSQDVTGQLYGYTF. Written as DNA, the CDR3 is TGCGCCAGCAGCCAAGATGTGACAGGACAACTCTATGGCTACACCTTC.